These 12 T cell receptor beta chains came from one sample sequenced in a study of PD-L1 blockade in urothelial cancer. Sample time point: peripheral blood 6 weeks after treatment start. Clones were read by immunoSEQ multiplex PCR, and TCRdb kept only the in-frame ones, dropping some. The sample has 35,000 to 45,000 clones; roughly nine tenths are singletons. Sample: PBMCs, taken around atezolizumab (anti-PD-L1) treatment. The receptors come from a man aged 65 to 79 with urothelial cancer.

The gene calls are TRBV28 and TRBJ2-2; 9 nucleotides match TRBD2. After removal of 5 bases from V and 4 bases from J, the junction contained 8 bases not matched to a gene. CDR1 is MDHEN, CDR2 SYDVKM, per germline. The CDR3 contains 16 residues. The CDR3 region is CASSSAGGPGTGELFF. Written as DNA, the CDR3 is TGTGCCAGCAGTAGCGCGGGAGGGCCCGGCACCGGGGAGCTGTTTTTT.

V gene TRBV12-5 combines with J gene TRBJ2-3; D is unclear. CDR1 LGHNT and CDR2 FRNRAP come from the germline V gene. The CDR3 extends over 11 amino acids. Between the trimmed V and J ends, which lost 2 bases and 9 bases, there was a span of 6 bases. Here the CDR3 reads CASGLIQTQYF. In nucleotides, the CDR3 is TGTGCTAGTGGTTTGATTCAGACGCAGTATTTT.

The chain recombines TRBV19 with TRBJ1-4; D may be TRBD1 (5 bases). The CDR3 covers 14 residues. Germline loops: CDR1 LNHDA, CDR2 SQIVND (reference sequence). The V end lost 6 bases, the J end lost 0 bases, and 8 bases lay between the germline ends. The CDR3 DNA sequence: TGTGCCAGTAGACAGGCCGCAACTAATGAAAAACTGTTTTTT. Translation: CASRQAATNEKLFF.

The chain uses TRBV7-9 and TRBJ2-7; TRBD1 might be the D (5 bases). The CDR3 loop spans 13 amino acids. Germline V lookup: CDR1 SEHNR, CDR2 FQNEAQ (reference sequence). Trimming stripped 6 bases from V and 2 bases from J, with 11 bases between. CDR3 nucleotides: TGTGCCAGCAGTAAACAGGATGCCTACGAGCAGTACTTC. This sequence encodes CASSKQDAYEQYF.

V gene TRBV9 combines with J gene TRBJ2-5; TRBD1 might be the D (6 bases). Trimming removed 2 bases from V and 2 bases from J, with 13 bases in between. Germline V gives CDR1 SGDLS, CDR2 YYNGEE. The CDR3 extends over 15 amino acids. CDR3 DNA sequence: TGTGCCAGCAGCGTGGTAGGGGGTAGGCAAGAGACCCAGTACTTC. Protein sequence: CASSVVGGRQETQYF.

The chain uses TRBV6-6 and TRBJ1-5; the D gene is possibly TRBD1 (6 bases). Germline V gene sequence: CDR1 MNHNY, CDR2 SVGAGI (reference sequence). Trimming shortened V by 6 bases and J by 4 bases, and 13 bases separated the two germline ends. There are 14 residues in the CDR3. CDR3 nucleotides: TGTGCCAGCAGCCTTGAACAGGGAAATCAGCCCCAGCATTTT. It is translated as CASSLEQGNQPQHF.

The rearrangement links TRBV18 to TRBJ2-3, with 9 nucleotides matching TRBD2. Per the germline V gene, CDR1 is KGHSH and CDR2 is LQKENI. This CDR3 has 15 amino acids. The V and J ends lost 1 base and 3 bases, in that order; junction bases with no gene match: 2. In DNA form, the CDR3 reads TGTGCCAGCTCACCACTAGCGGGAGAGACAGATACGCAGTATTTT. Protein product: CASSPLAGETDTQYF.

The V gene is TRBV7-6, the J gene TRBJ2-5; 12 nucleotides align to TRBD2. The junction had 6 bases not matched to a gene; V was cut back by 5 bases and J by 2 bases. This CDR3 is built from 16 residues. CDR1 and CDR2 (germline): SGHVS, FNYEAQ. CDR3 nucleotide sequence: TGTGCCAGCAGCCCCCTGACTAGCGGGAGTCAAGAGACCCAGTACTTC. This translates into CASSPLTSGSQETQYF.

This rearrangement joins TRBV10-3 to TRBJ1-4; D possibly corresponds to TRBD1 (6 bases). The CDR3 consists of 15 residues. The V end lost 4 bases, the J end lost 8 bases, and 17 bases lay between the germline ends. Germline V gene data show CDR1 as ENHRY and CDR2 as SYGVKD. In DNA form, the CDR3 reads TGTGCCATCAGTGCGGGCTCACAGGGAGGGGAAAAACTGTTTTTT. As protein: CAISAGSQGGEKLFF.

In DNA, the CDR3 is TGCGCCAGCAGCTGGCAGGGCAGGGTCGAAGATACGCAGTATTTT. Translation gives CASSWQGRVEDTQYF. The chain combines TRBV5-1 with TRBJ2-3, with D possibly being TRBD1 (5 bases). V gave up 3 bases and J gave up 5 bases, with 16 bases separating them. The CDR3 is 15 residues long. Looked up from germline, CDR1 is SGHRS and CDR2 is YFSETQ. Supplemented by reference TRBV5-1 and TRBJ2-3, the full variable domain reads KAGVTQTPRYLIKTRGQQVTLSCSPISGHRSVSWYQQTPGQGLQFLFEYFSETQRNKGNFPGRFSGRQFSNSRSEMNVSTLELGDSALYLCASSWQGRVEDTQYFGPGTRLTVL.

The chain is built from TRBV6-1 and TRBJ2-1; perhaps TRBD2 as D (5 bases). The germline V gene has CDR1 MNHNS and CDR2 SASEGT. CDR3 length equals 16 residues. V shed 4 bases and J shed 3 bases, with 16 bases lying between them. The CDR3 bases are TGTGCCAGCAGTGGTGCTTTTGCGGGCGGCTACAATGAGCAGTTCTTC. This gives the protein CASSGAFAGGYNEQFF.

This chain links TRBV6-6 with TRBJ2-7, with D tentatively TRBD1 (5 bases). V lost 5 bases, J lost 0 bases, and 8 bases lay in between. Germline V gene sequence: CDR1 MNHNY, CDR2 SVGAGI (reference sequence). This CDR3 has 13 amino acids. CDR3 region: CASSVQVSYEQYF. The CDR3, as DNA: TGTGCCAGCAGTGTACAGGTCTCCTACGAGCAGTACTTC.